This record looks at one TCR beta chain sequence and its context. TCRdb's copy holds only in-frame clones and misses some; the assay was immunoSEQ multiplex PCR. The sample holds approximately 160,000 clones; more than 60% are singletons and the top ten take roughly 3.1%. The sample comes from a study of blood T cell repertoires in COVID-19. Whole-study context: Spain, Italy and the United States supplied samples that represented acute and convalescent COVID-19.

J gave up 0 bases and V 7 bases, and 7 bases lay outside the gene matches. This CDR3 has 15 amino acids. Per germline, CDR1 LNHDA and CDR2 SQIVND (reference sequence). What was sequenced was peripheral blood. The chain uses TRBV19 and TRBJ2-7, with 9 bases lining up with TRBD2. The source is a man in his 70s with acute or convalescent COVID-19. The DNA of the CDR3 is TGTGCCAGTACCCAGGCTAGCGGGGTCTCCTACGAGCAGTACTTC. Encoded protein: CASTQASGVSYEQYF.